Sequencing of this T cell receptor (beta chain) was carried out in a study of OX40 agonist ivuxolimab in advanced cancers. Whole-study context: Dosing consisted of intravenous ivuxolimab at 0.01 to 10 mg/kg every 2 weeks. Three patients responded partially, comprising one with hepatocellular carcinoma and two with cutaneous melanoma. Study findings and constraints: The study found that CD8+ T cells averaged more expanded clones than CD4+.

Measured with immunoSEQ multiplex PCR; TCRdb has only the in-frame clones, and not every one. Here the sample spans about 71,000 clones, roughly 77% being singletons. Points on this clone: Its antigen is undetermined.

This CDR3 region has 13 residues. Looked up from germline, CDR1 is GTSNPN and CDR2 is SVGIG (reference sequence). The V end lost 2 bases, the J end lost 8 bases, and 12 bases lay between the germline ends. Cycle 7 day 1, cycle 4 day 1, and baseline were the timepoints at which blood was sampled. This clonotype was sampled from an adult with an advanced solid tumor such as melanoma, head and neck, liver or kidney cancer. The sequencing here drew on CD4+ or CD8+ T cells sorted from blood, taken in a trial of the OX40 agonist ivuxolimab. The chain is built from TRBV30 and TRBJ1-4; D gene ambiguous. CDR3 protein: CAWSPLPGEKLFF. The DNA for the CDR3 is TGTGCCTGGAGTCCCCTCCCAGGCGAAAAACTGTTTTTT.